This TCR beta chain appears in the sequencing data of a study of blood T cell repertoires in COVID-19. The length of the CDR3 is 12 residues. Between the trimmed V and J ends, which lost 3 bases and 10 bases, there was a span of 13 bases. CDR1 and CDR2 from the germline V gene are DFQATT and SNEGSKA (reference sequence). Produced via immunoSEQ multiplex PCR; TCRdb's table is partial and in-frame only. Of about 210,000 clones listed, about 83% are singletons. The source of this sequence is a woman in her 50s with active or convalescent COVID-19. J is TRBJ2-1 and V is TRBV20-1, with D possibly being TRBD2 (5 bases). Input material: peripheral blood. This CDR3 is CSASSGRREQFF. CDR3 sequence (DNA): TGCAGTGCTAGTTCTGGGAGACGGGAGCAGTTCTTC.